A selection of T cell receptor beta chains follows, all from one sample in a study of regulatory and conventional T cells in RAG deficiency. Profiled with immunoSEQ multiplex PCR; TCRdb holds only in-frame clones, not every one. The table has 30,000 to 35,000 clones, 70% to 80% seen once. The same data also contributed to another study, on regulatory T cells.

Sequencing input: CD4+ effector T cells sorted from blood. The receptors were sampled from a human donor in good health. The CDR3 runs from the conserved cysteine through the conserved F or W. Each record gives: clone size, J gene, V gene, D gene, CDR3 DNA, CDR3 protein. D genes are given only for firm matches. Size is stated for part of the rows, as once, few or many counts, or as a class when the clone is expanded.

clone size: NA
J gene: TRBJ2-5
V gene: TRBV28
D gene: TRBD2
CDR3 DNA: TGTGCCAGCAGTAGCGGGGGGGCCCGGGAGACCCAGTACTTC
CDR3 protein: CASSSGGARETQYF

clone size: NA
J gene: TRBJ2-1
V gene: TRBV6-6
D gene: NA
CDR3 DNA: TGTGCCAGCAGTTCCGGTGGCAATGAGCAGTTCTTC
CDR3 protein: CASSSGGNEQFF

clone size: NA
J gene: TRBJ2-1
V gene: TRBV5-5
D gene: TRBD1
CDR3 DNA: TGTGCCAGCAGCCCCCTGGGGACAGGGAAAGATGAGCAGTTCTTC
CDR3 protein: CASSPLGTGKDEQFF

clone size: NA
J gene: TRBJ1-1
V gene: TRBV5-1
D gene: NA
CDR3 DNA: TGCGCCAGCAGCTTGGAGAGTTCCTCGGGCACTGAAGCTTTCTTT
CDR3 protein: CASSLESSSGTEAFF

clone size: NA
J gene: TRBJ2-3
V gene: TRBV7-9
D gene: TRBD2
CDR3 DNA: TGTGCCAGCAGCTTAGGTTTACGGCGGGGGGGCGTTACAGATACGCAGTATTTT
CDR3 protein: CASSLGLRRGGVTDTQYF

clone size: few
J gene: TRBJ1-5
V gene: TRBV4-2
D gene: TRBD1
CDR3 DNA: TGTGCCAGCAGCCAACGTGGACAGGATAGCAATCAGCCCCAGCATTTT
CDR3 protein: CASSQRGQDSNQPQHF

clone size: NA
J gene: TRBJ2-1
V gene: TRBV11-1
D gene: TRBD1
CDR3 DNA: TGTGCCAGCAGCCGGGGACAGGGGGGCAATGAGCAGTTCTTC
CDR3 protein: CASSRGQGGNEQFF

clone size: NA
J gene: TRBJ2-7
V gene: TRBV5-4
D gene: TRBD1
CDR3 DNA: TGTGCCAGCAGCCCAGTCTTTAAGGACAGGTCCTACGAGCAGTACTTC
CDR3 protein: CASSPVFKDRSYEQYF

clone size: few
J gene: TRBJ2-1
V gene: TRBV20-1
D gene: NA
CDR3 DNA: TGCAGTCCGTATAGGAATGAGCAGTTCTTC
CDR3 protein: CSPYRNEQFF

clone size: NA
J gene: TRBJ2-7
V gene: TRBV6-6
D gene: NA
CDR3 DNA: TGTGCCAGCAGTTACTTGGGCCACGAGCAGTACTTC
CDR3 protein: CASSYLGHEQYF

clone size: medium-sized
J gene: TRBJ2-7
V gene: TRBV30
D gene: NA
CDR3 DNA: TGTGCCTGGAGCATGGACGGTCGAATCTACGAGCAGTACTTC
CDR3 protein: CAWSMDGRIYEQYF

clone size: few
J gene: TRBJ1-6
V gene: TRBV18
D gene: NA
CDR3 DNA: TGTGCCAGCTCACCGAGCTTAGGGGGGGTGAATTCACCCCTCCACTTT
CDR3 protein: CASSPSLGGVNSPLHF

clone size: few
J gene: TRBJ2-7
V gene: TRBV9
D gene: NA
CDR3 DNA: TGTGCCAGCAGCGTAGGCGGGGAGAGCTCCTACGAGCAGTACTTC
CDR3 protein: CASSVGGESSYEQYF

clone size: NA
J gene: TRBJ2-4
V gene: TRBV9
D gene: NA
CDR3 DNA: TGTGCCAGCAGCGTGACAGCGGCAACCTCGACTCTCAAAAACATTCAGTACTTC
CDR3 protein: CASSVTAATSTLKNIQYF

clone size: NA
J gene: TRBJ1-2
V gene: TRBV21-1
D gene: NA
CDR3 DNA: TGTGCCAGCAGCGCGGGGGTTAGGCGGGCTGTAGACTATGGCTACACCTTC
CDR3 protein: CASSAGVRRAVDYGYTF

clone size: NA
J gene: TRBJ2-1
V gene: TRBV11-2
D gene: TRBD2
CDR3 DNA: TGTGCCAGCAGCCTGGGACTAGCGGTGGGGAATGAGCAGTTCTTC
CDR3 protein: CASSLGLAVGNEQFF

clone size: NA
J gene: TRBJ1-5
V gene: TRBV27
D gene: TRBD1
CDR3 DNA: TGTGCCAGCAGTCGACTACAGGGGCATCAGCCCCAGCATTTT
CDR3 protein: CASSRLQGHQPQHF

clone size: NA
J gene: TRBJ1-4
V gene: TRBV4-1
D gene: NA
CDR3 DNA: TGCGCCAGCAGCCAAGTTGGCCGTCGAACCTCTAATGAAAAACTGTTTTTT
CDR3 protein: CASSQVGRRTSNEKLFF

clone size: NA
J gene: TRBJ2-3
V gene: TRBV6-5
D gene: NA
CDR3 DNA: TGTGCCAGCAGTTATGGGGGGGCCCGTGGAGATACGCAGTATTTT
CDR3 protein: CASSYGGARGDTQYF

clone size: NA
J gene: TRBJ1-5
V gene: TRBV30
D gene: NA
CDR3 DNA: TGTGCCTGGAGTGTGGGGACGGTCAATCAGCCCCAGCATTTT
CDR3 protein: CAWSVGTVNQPQHF

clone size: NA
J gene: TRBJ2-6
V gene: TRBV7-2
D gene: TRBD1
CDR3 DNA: TGTGCCAGCAGCCGGGACAGGGGAGCCAACGTCCTGACTTTC
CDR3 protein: CASSRDRGANVLTF

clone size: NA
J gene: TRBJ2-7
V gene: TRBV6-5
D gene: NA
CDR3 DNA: TGTGCCAGCAGTTACTCGGCGCAGGGGAGGTACGAGCAGTACTTC
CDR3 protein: CASSYSAQGRYEQYF

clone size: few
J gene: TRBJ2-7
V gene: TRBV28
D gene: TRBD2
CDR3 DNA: TGTGCCAGCAGTCCAGCGGGGGCCAACTACTACGAGCAGTACTTC
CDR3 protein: CASSPAGANYYEQYF

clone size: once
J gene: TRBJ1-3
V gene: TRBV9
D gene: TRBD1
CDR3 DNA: TGTGCCAGCAGCGCGAGACAGGGCTCTGGAAACACCATATATTTT
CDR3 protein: CASSARQGSGNTIYF

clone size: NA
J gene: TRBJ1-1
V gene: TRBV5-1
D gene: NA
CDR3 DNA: TGCGCCAGCAGCTTGGGGGATCTGTTCCCGGGCACTGAAGCTTTCTTT
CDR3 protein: CASSLGDLFPGTEAFF

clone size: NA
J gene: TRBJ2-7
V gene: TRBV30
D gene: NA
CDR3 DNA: TGTGCCTGGACCCCTACGGAGGGGGAGCAGTACTTC
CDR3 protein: CAWTPTEGEQYF

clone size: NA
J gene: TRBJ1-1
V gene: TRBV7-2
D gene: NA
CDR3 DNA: TGTGCCAGCAGCTTATCGACAGGCCTTATGAACACTGAAGCTTTCTTT
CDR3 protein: CASSLSTGLMNTEAFF

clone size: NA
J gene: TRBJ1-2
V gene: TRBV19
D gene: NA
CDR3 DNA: TGTGCCAGTAGTTTCCGGGGGGACTATGGCTACACCTTC
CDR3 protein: CASSFRGDYGYTF

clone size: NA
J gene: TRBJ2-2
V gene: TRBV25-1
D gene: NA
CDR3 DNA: TGTGCCAGCCGCGGTGAGATGAACACCGGGGAGCTGTTTTTT
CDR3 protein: CASRGEMNTGELFF

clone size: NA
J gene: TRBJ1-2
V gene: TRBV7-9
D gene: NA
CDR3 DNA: TGTGCCAGCAGCTTAGTACCGGGGGCGATCGGCTACACCTTC
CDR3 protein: CASSLVPGAIGYTF

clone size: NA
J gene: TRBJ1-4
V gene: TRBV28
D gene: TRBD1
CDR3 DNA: TGTGCCAGCAGTTTCCAAGGGACAGGCCTCGGTGAGAAACTGTTTTTT
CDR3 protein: CASSFQGTGLGEKLFF

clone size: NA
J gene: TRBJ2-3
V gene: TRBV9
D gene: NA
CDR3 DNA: TGTGCCAGCAGCGCTTCCCCCCGGGCAGATACGCAGTATTTT
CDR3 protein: CASSASPRADTQYF

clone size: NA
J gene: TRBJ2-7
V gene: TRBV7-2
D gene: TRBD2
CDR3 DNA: TGTGCCAGCAGCTTAGTAGCGGGCTACGAGCAGTACTTC
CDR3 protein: CASSLVAGYEQYF

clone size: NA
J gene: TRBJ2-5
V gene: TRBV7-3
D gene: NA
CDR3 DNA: TGTGCCAGCAGCTTAACCGGGGGCCCAGAGACCCAGTACTTC
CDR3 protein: CASSLTGGPETQYF

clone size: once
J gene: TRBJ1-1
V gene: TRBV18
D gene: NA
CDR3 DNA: TGTGCCAGCTCCTCGGACAGGAACACTGAAGCTTTCTTT
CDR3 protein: CASSSDRNTEAFF

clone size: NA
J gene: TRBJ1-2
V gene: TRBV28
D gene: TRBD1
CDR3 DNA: TGTGCCAGCATCCCCGGGACAGACTATGGCTACACCTTC
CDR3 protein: CASIPGTDYGYTF

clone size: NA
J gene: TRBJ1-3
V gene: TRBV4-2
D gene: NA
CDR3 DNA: TGTGCCAGCAGCCAGGAACCGGGAAACACCATATATTTT
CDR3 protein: CASSQEPGNTIYF

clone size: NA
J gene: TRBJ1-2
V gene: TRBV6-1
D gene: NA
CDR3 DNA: TGTGCCAGCAGTAACCGGGACGGTTATGGCTACACCTTC
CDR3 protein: CASSNRDGYGYTF

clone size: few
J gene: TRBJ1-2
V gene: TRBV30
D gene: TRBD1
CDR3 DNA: TGTGCCTGGAATCGAGGGACAGCTAACTATGGCTACACCTTC
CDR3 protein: CAWNRGTANYGYTF

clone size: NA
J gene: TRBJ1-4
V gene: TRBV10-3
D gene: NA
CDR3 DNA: TGTGCCATCAGTGAGACAGCGGAAAAACTGTTTTTT
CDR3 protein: CAISETAEKLFF

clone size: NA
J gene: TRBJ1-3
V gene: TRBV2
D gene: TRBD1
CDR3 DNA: TGTGCCAGCAGTGAAAGAGGGGGCTTCTCTGGAAACACCATATATTTT
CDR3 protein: CASSERGGFSGNTIYF

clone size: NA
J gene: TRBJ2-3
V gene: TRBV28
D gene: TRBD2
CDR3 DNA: TGTGCCAGCAGCCTCATAGCCAGCTTGACTAGCGGGGGGTCCACAGATACGCAGTATTTT
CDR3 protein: CASSLIASLTSGGSTDTQYF

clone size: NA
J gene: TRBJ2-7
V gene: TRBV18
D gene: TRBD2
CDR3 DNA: TGTGCCAGCTCACTCTCTGGGCTAGCGGCCTACCCCTACGAGCAGTACTTC
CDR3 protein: CASSLSGLAAYPYEQYF

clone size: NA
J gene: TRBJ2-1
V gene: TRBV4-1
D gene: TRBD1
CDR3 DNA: TGCGCCAGCAGCCAATGGGACAGGGGTAATGAGCAGTTCTTC
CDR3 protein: CASSQWDRGNEQFF

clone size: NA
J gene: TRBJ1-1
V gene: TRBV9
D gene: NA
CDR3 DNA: TGTGCCAGCAGCGTAGCCTTCGGAGGGGCGAGGACTGAAGCTTTCTTT
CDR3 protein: CASSVAFGGARTEAFF

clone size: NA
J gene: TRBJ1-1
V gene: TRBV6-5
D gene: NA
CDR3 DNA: TGTGCCAGCAGTTACGGCCAAAGGCAGAACACTGAAGCTTTCTTT
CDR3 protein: CASSYGQRQNTEAFF

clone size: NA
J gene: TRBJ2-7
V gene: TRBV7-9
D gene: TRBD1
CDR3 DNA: TGTGCCAGCAGGCCCGGGACAGGGTCCTACGAGCAGTACTTC
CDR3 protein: CASRPGTGSYEQYF

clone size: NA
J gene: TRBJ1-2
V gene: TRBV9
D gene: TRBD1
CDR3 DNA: TGTGCCAGCAGCGTTGATCCAGGGGGCTATGGCTACACCTTC
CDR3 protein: CASSVDPGGYGYTF

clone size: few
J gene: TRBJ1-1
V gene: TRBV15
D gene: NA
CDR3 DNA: TGTGCCACCAGCAGGGAGGTTTCGAACACTGAAGCTTTCTTT
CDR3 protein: CATSREVSNTEAFF

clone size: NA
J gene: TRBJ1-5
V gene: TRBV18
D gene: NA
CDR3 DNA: TGTGCCAGCTCCCAACGCGGGGGGGTTAATCAGCCCCAGCATTTT
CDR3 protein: CASSQRGGVNQPQHF

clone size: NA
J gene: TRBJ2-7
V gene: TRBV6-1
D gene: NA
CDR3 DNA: TGTGCCAGCAGTGAATGGGGATTAGGGCCTTACGAGCAGTACTTC
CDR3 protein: CASSEWGLGPYEQYF